This T cell receptor (beta chain) was observed in a study of PD-1 blockade in mismatch repair-deficient tumors. A note on this clone: Its antigen remains unknown.

Sequencing was performed with immunoSEQ multiplex PCR; in TCRdb, only in-frame clones are kept and a portion is missing. The sample shows some 14,000 clones, around 83% of them seen only once. General study findings and limits: Tumor-resident clones, often undetectable pretreatment in blood, expanded then contracted after pembrolizumab.

Between the trimmed V and J ends, which lost 0 bases and 1 base, there was a span of 13 bases. The germline gives CDR1 SNHLY, CDR2 FYNNEI. The CDR3 loop spans 16 amino acids. As for time point: 10-day in vitro stimulation with candidate neoantigen peptide 6. Mismatch repair deficiency was confirmed in all patients, by PCR or immunohistochemistry. A roughly 11-day in vitro culture was run per each of several reactive peptides. A no-peptide control culture served as baseline for clone fold changes. The clonotype was recovered from an adult with mismatch repair-deficient cancer. The sample here was cells cultured in vitro, taken from a patient treated with pembrolizumab. The chain recombines TRBV2 with TRBJ2-7, with D perhaps TRBD1 (6 bases). CDR3 residues: CASSEAGTGRSYEQYF. DNA of the CDR3: TGTGCCAGCAGTGAAGCGGGTACAGGGCGGTCCTACGAGCAGTACTTC.